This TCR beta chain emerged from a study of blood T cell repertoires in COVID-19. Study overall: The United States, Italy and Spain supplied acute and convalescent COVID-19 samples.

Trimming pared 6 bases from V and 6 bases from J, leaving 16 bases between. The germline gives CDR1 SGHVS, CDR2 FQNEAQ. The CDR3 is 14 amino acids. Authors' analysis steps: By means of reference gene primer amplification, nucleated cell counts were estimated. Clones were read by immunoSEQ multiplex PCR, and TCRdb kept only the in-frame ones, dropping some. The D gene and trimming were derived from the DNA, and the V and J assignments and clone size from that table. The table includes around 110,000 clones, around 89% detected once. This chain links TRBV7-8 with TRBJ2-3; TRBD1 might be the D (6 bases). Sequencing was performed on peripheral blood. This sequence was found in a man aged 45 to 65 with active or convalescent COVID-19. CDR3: CASSPGQRRDTQYF. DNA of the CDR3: TGTGCCAGCAGTCCCGGACAGCGGCGGGATACGCAGTATTTT.